This TCR beta chain was captured in a study of blood T cell repertoires in COVID-19. Study as a whole: T cells, B-cell-depleted T cells, or PBMCs supplied cDNA or gDNA.

The length of the CDR3 is 13 residues. CDR1 SGHTA and CDR2 FQGNSA come from the germline V gene. The V gene end was trimmed by 8 bases and the J gene end by 4 bases; junction bases not matched to a gene: 7. This table comes from immunoSEQ multiplex PCR, and its TCRdb copy is limited to in-frame clones, with some not included. The sample lists approximately 500,000 clones; 88% were seen once. The V call is TRBV7-2, the J call TRBJ2-5; the match to TRBD2 covers 7 bases. This TCR derives from a woman in her forties who had recovered from COVID-19. Sequenced material: PBMCs or T cells enriched from blood (not recorded which). CDR3 sequence: CASGAGVPETQYF. The DNA of the CDR3 is TGTGCCAGCGGGGCGGGAGTGCCAGAGACCCAGTACTTC.